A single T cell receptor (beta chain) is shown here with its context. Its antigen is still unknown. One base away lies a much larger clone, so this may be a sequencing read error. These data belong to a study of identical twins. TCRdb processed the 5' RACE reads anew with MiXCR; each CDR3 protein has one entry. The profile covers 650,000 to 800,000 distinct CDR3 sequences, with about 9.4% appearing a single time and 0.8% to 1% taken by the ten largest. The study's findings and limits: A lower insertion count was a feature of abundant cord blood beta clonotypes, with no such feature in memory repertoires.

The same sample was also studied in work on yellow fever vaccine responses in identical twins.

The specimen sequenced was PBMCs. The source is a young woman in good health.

The CDR3 region is CASSHPGQRASSTGELFF. The DNA of the CDR3 is TGTGCCAGCAGTCACCCGGGACAGAGGGCGTCTAGCACCGGGGAGCTGTTTTTT. The chain couples TRBV6-5 to TRBJ2-2; 7 nucleotides align to TRBD1. In germline, CDR1 is MNHEY, CDR2 SVGAGI. The CDR3 covers 18 residues. J was trimmed by 4 bases and V by 5 bases; bases with no gene match: 16.